One and the same sample provided the 5 T cell receptor beta chains below, sequenced in a study of blood T cell repertoires in COVID-19. TCRdb's table, derived via immunoSEQ multiplex PCR, lists solely in-frame clones and lacks some. Of approximately 210,000 clones listed, 65% to 90% are singletons. The sequenced sample consisted of peripheral blood. Source of these receptors: a human donor in a cohort sampled during active COVID-19.

The chain uses TRBV29-1 and TRBJ2-7, with 8 bases fitting TRBD2. Germline V CDR1 and CDR2: SQVTM, ANQGSEA. The CDR3 is 13 amino acids. V lost 7 bases, J lost 3 bases, and 8 bases stayed unmatched. The CDR3 DNA reads TGCAGCGGGGGCAAGCGGGAGATCTACGAGCAGTACTTC. Translation: CSGGKREIYEQYF.

The V call is TRBV6-4, the J call TRBJ2-1; TRBD2 aligns across 14 bases. Unmatched junction bases numbered 0, after V lost 2 bases and J lost 0 bases. This CDR3 is 17 amino acids long. Germline V gene lookup returns CDR1 MRHNA and CDR2 SNTAGT. The CDR3 nucleotides are TGTGCCAGCAGTGACGGGACTAGCGGGAGCTCCTACAATGAGCAGTTCTTC. Amino acids: CASSDGTSGSSYNEQFF.

This sequence joins TRBV5-1 and TRBJ1-1; 9 positions match TRBD1. The germline CDR1 and CDR2 sequences are SGHRS and YFSETQ. J was trimmed by 1 base and V by 4 bases; bases with no gene match: 8. The CDR3 covers 16 residues. CDR3 protein: CASSRWDREANTEAFF. The DNA for the CDR3 is TGCGCCAGCAGCAGATGGGACAGGGAGGCGAACACTGAAGCTTTCTTT.

V and J are TRBV3-1 (or the pseudogene TRBV3-2) and TRBJ2-2; the D gene is possibly TRBD1 (6 bases). Germline V gives CDR1 LGHDT, CDR2 YNNKEL (reference sequence). There are 14 residues in the CDR3. V lost 6 bases and J 1 base, leaving 9 bases between the germline ends. CDR3 region: CASSQGLNTGELFF. CDR3 DNA: TGTGCCAGCAGTCAGGGGCTGAACACCGGGGAGCTGTTTTTT.

The chain joins TRBV9 to TRBJ2-7; 9 positions match TRBD2. The CDR3 consists of 16 residues. The V gene end was trimmed by 0 bases and the J gene end by 2 bases; junction bases not matched to a gene: 6. CDR1 and CDR2 from the germline V gene are SGDLS and YYNGEE. Here the CDR3 DNA reads TGTGCCAGCAGCGTAGTTCCTAGCGGGGCGCCCTACGAGCAGTACTTC. This sequence encodes CASSVVPSGAPYEQYF.